This T cell receptor (beta chain) was sequenced during a study of blood T cells in healthy people across ages. This clonotype occurred many times. Trimming removed 9 bases from V and 2 bases from J; junction bases left unmatched: 10. Germline V gene sequence: CDR1 MNHEY, CDR2 SVGAGI. This CDR3 is 14 amino acids long. Primed by a sample-barcoded 5' primer and a J-beta primer mix, a second PCR proceeded for about 6 to 11 cycles. TCRdb re-analysed the 5' RACE reads in MiXCR, keeping a single row per CDR3 protein. In the table there are some 1.5 million distinct CDR3 sequences, 28% of which are singletons.

This clonotype originated in a woman under 40 in good health. The chain is built from TRBV6-5 and TRBJ2-7; 7 nucleotides agree with TRBD1. Material: blood. Written as DNA, the CDR3 is TGTGCCAGTCGCAGGGCAGGGGGTACCTACGAGCAGTACTTC. It encodes CASRRAGGTYEQYF.